These 10 T cell receptor beta chains were sequenced from one sample in a study of shared clonotypes between healthy human individuals. TCRdb's copy holds only in-frame clones and misses some; the assay was immunoSEQ multiplex PCR. In the table there are about 230,000 clones, approximately 70% of which are singletons. The sequencing input was memory CD4+ T cells sorted from blood. The sample's subset: CD45RA-negative fraction. These TCRs come from a man aged 25-45 years in good health.

The rearrangement links TRBV7-9 to TRBJ2-1, with D unresolved. The germline CDR1 and CDR2 sequences are SEHNR and FQNEAQ (reference sequence). V lost 0 bases and J lost 6, with 9 bases in between. There are 14 residues in the CDR3. In nucleotides, the CDR3 is TGTGCCAGCAGCTTAGCCGGTACACTCAATGAGCAGTTCTTC. Translating it yields CASSLAGTLNEQFF.

This clone was seen a handful of times. An end of the junction differs from the germline gene, which may be a read error. The chain recombines TRBV19 with TRBJ1-2; D gene uncertain. Germline V gene sequence: CDR1 LNHDA, CDR2 SQIVND (reference sequence). This CDR3 is 15 amino acids long. The chain's CDR3 is CASSISGDGYYGYTF. CDR3 nucleotides: TGTGCCAGTAGTATATCAGGTGACGGCTACTATGGCTACACTTTC.

This chain uses TRBV20-1 with TRBJ1-2, with D tentatively TRBD1 (5 bases). The CDR3 has 11 amino acids. Looked up from germline, CDR1 is DFQATT and CDR2 is SNEGSKA (reference sequence). The V end lost 6 bases, the J end lost 4 bases, and 9 bases lay between the germline ends. CDR3 sequence reads: CSAGTVYGYTF. DNA for the CDR3: TGCAGTGCCGGGACGGTCTATGGCTACACCTTC.

This clone came up once. This chain uses TRBV18 with TRBJ1-1, with D hard to call. Germline V gives CDR1 KGHSH, CDR2 LQKENI. The germline V and J ends were trimmed by 3 bases and 2 bases, with 10 bases remaining between them. CDR3 length: 14 residues. In DNA, the CDR3 is TGTGCCAGCTCACCGGGCGGCGGAAACACTGAAGCTTTCTTT. This sequence encodes CASSPGGGNTEAFF. The complete variable domain, with remaining parts taken from reference TRBV18 and TRBJ1-1, reads NAGVMQNPRHLVRRRGQEARLRCSPMKGHSHVYWYRQLPEEGLKFMVYLQKENIIDESGMPKERFSAEFPKEGPSILRIQQVVRGDSAAYFCASSPGGGNTEAFFGQGTRLTVV.

For this clone: The sample carries other DNA sequences with the same CDR3. The chain carries TRBV7-2 and TRBJ2-2, with 10 bases fitting TRBD1. This CDR3 has 16 amino acids. The germline gives CDR1 SGHTA, CDR2 FQGNSA. Trimming at V came to 3 bases and at J to 1 base, leaving 2 bases not matched to a gene. CDR3 nucleotide sequence: TGTGCCAGCAGCTTGGGGACAGGGGTGAACACCGGGGAGCTGTTTTTT. This gives the protein CASSLGTGVNTGELFF.

This clone has more than one count but fewer than ten. CDR3 residues: CASSPPRVGTGELFF. CDR3 DNA: TGTGCCAGCTCACCACCAAGGGTTGGCACCGGGGAGCTGTTTTTT. The V call is TRBV18, the J call TRBJ2-2; D gene ambiguous. Trimming took off 0 bases at V and 4 bases at J, with 9 bases between the two ends. The CDR3 sequence is 15 residues long. Germline V gene data show CDR1 as KGHSH and CDR2 as LQKENI.

The chain joins TRBV5-1 to TRBJ2-5; D ambiguous. V lost 0 bases and J lost 5, with 11 bases in between. This CDR3 comprises 14 residues. The V gene's germline CDR1 is SGHRS and CDR2 YFSETQ. The CDR3 spells CASSLDRPRETQYF. The CDR3 DNA reads as TGCGCCAGCAGCTTGGACCGACCAAGGGAGACCCAGTACTTC.

The V gene is TRBV28, the J gene TRBJ2-1, with 9 bases aligning to TRBD1. CDR3 size: 15 residues. Germline CDR1 reads MDHEN; CDR2 reads SYDVKM. The ends lost 5 bases at V and 0 bases at J; junction bases unmatched: 2. CDR3 DNA: TGTGCCAGCAGTCCGACAGGGGGCTCCTACAATGAGCAGTTCTTC. Amino acids: CASSPTGGSYNEQFF. The entire variable domain, with the rest obtained from reference TRBV28 and TRBJ2-1, is as follows: DVKVTQSSRYLVKRTGEKVFLECVQDMDHENMFWYRQDPGLGLRLIYFSYDVKMKEKGDIPEGYSVSREKKERFSLILESASTNQTSMYLCASSPTGGSYNEQFFGPGTRLTVL.

The chain joins TRBV28 to TRBJ2-7; D is unresolved. V was pared by 10 bases and J by 4 bases, with 11 bases between. CDR3 length: 11 residues. The germline V gene encodes CDR1 MDHEN and CDR2 SYDVKM. The CDR3 loop is CATLQVYEQYF. CDR3 DNA: TGTGCCACCCTGCAAGTTTACGAGCAGTACTTC.

This clone has more than one count but fewer than ten. This rearrangement joins TRBV10-3 to TRBJ1-5, with unresolved D. The germline gives CDR1 ENHRY, CDR2 SYGVKD. V lost 4 bases, J lost 2 bases, and 12 bases lay in between. The CDR3 runs to 15 residues. This CDR3 reads CAISGGLEGNQPQHF. The CDR3 DNA reads TGTGCCATCAGTGGCGGACTGGAGGGCAATCAGCCCCAGCATTTT.